The T cell receptor beta chain under discussion was sequenced for a study of cytomegalovirus exposure and HLA in healthy donors. The PCR made use of 60 Vbeta and 13 Jbeta primers. Profiling relied on immunoSEQ multiplex PCR, and the TCRdb table lists in-frame clones only, not all of them. The repertoire consists of around 160,000 clones, with roughly 73% occurring once and the leading ten covering roughly 8%. This CDR3 has 13 residues. V was clipped by 5 bases and J by 11 bases; unmatched bases: 11. CDR1 and CDR2 from the germline V gene are SGHTS and YDEGEE. The TCR sequence derives from a woman between 40 and 55 years old in good health and CMV-seropositive. Specimen: PBMCs. V and J are TRBV5-8 and TRBJ2-5; 8 bases match TRBD1. DNA of the CDR3: TGTGCCAGCAGTTTCCAGGGGGCGGGTGAGCAGTACTTC. Protein product: CASSFQGAGEQYF. Together with reference TRBV5-8 and TRBJ2-5, the CDR3 gives the full variable domain: EAGVTQSPTHLIKTRGQQATLRCSPISGHTSVYWYQQALGLGLQFLLWYDEGEERNRGNFPPRFSGRQFPNYSSELNVNALELEDSALYLCASSFQGAGEQYFGPGTRLLVL.